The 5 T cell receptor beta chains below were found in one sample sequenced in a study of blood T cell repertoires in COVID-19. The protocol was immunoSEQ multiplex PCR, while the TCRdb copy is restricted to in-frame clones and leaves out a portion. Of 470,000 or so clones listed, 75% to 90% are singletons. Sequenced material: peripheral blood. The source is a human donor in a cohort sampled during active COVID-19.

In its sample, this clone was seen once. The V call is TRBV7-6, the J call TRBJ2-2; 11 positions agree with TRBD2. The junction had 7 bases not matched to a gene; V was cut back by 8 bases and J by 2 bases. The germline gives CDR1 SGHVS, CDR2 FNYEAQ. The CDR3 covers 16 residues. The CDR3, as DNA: TGTGCCAGCGGACTACTAGCGGGAGTTAACACCGGGGAGCTGTTTTTT. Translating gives CASGLLAGVNTGELFF. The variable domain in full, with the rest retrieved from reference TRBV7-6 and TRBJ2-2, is GAGVSQSPRYKVTKRGQDVALRCDPISGHVSLYWYRQALGQGPEFLTYFNYEAQQDKSGLPNDRFSAERPEGSISTLTIQRTEQRDSAMYRCASGLLAGVNTGELFFGEGSRLTVL.

The CDR3 DNA reads TGTGCCAGCAGTCCCCTGTCGTTCGGGGGGGGCCCCTACGAGCAGTACTTC. This translates into CASSPLSFGGGPYEQYF. The J gene is TRBJ2-7, the V gene TRBV28, with 8 bases matching TRBD2. Germline loops: CDR1 MDHEN, CDR2 SYDVKM. This CDR3 is 17 amino acids long. J lost 2 bases, V lost 5 bases, and 14 bases had no gene match.

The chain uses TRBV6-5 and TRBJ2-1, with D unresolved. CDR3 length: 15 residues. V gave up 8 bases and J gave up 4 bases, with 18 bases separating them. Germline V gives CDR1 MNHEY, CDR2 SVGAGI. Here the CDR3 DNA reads TGTGCCAGCCACATAGGTCCCGCGGAATACAATGAGCAGTTCTTC. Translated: CASHIGPAEYNEQFF.

In DNA form, the CDR3 reads TGCAGTGCTAGTTCTAGCGGGGTCCGGGAGACCCAGTACTTC. It encodes CSASSSGVRETQYF. V is TRBV20-1 and J is TRBJ2-5, with TRBD2 matching over 9 bases. The germline V gene has CDR1 DFQATT and CDR2 SNEGSKA (reference sequence). CDR3 size: 14 residues. The ends lost 3 bases at V and 5 bases at J; junction bases unmatched: 7.

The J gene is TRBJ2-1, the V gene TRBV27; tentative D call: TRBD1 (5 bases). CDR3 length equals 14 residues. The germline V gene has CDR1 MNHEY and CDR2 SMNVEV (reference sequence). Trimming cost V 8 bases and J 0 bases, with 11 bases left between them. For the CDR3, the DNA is TGTGCCAGCGGGGCGCGGACCTCCTACAATGAGCAGTTCTTC. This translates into CASGARTSYNEQFF.